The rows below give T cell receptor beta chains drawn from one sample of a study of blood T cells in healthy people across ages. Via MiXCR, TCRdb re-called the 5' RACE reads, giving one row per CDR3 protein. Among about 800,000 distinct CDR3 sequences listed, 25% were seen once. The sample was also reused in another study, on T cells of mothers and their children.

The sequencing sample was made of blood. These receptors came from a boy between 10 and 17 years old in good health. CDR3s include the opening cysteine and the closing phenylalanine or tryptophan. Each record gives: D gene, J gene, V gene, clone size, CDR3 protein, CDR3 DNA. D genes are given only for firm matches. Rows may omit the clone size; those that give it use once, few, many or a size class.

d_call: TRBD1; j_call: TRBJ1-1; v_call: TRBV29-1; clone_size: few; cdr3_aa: CSLKTGVYTEAFF; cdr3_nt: TGCAGCCTTAAGACAGGGGTATACACTGAAGCTTTCTTT
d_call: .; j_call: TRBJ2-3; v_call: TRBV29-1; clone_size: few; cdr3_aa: CSGDKDTDTQYF; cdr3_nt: TGCAGCGGGGACAAAGACACAGATACGCAGTATTTT
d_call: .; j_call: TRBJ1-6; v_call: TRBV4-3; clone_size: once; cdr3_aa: CASSQDRDSPLHF; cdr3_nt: TGCGCCAGCAGCCAAGATAGGGACTCACCCCTCCACTTT
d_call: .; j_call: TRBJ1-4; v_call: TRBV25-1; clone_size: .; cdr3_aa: CASSGGGIGNEKLFF; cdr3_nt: TGTGCCAGCAGTGGGGGTGGCATTGGTAATGAAAAACTGTTTTTT
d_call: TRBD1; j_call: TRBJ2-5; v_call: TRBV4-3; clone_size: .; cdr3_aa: CASSVGDRDQETQYF; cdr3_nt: TGCGCCAGCAGCGTGGGGGACAGGGACCAAGAGACCCAGTACTTC
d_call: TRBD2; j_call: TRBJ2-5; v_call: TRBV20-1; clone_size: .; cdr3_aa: CSARDLHIAGVQETQYF; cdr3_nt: TGCAGTGCTAGAGACCTACATATAGCGGGGGTACAAGAGACCCAGTACTTC
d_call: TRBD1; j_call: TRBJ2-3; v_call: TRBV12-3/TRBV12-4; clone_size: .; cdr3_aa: CASSLDEWTGGTDTQYF; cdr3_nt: TGTGCCAGCAGTTTGGATGAATGGACAGGGGGGACAGATACGCAGTATTTT
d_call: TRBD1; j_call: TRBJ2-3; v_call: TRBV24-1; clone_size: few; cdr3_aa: CATSDQRTDRADTQYF; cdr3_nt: TGTGCCACCAGTGACCAACGGACGGACAGGGCAGATACGCAGTATTTT
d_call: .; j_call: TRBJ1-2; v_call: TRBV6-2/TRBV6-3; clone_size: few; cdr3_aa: CASSYVRTEGYTF; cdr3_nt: TGTGCTAGCAGTTACGTCCGGACGGAAGGCTACACCTTC
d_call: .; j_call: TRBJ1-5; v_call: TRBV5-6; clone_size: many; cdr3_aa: CASSLDPDNQPQHF; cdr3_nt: TGTGCCAGCAGCCTTGATCCAGACAATCAGCCCCAGCATTTT
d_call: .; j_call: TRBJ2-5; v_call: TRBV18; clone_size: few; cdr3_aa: CASSPLLKGGETQYF; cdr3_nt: TGTGCCAGCTCACCACTTTTAAAAGGGGGAGAGACCCAGTACTTC
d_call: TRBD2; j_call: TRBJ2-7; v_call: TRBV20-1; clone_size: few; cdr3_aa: CSAYSGGELYEQYF; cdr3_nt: TGCAGTGCTTACAGCGGGGGCGAACTCTACGAGCAGTACTTC
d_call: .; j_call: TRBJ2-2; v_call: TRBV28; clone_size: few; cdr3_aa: CASSLYGNTGELFF; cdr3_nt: TGTGCCAGCAGTTTATACGGGAACACCGGGGAGCTGTTTTTT
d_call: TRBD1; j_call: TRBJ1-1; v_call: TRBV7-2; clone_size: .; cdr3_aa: CASNNRDRGGNTEAFF; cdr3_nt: TGTGCCAGCAACAATCGGGACAGGGGGGGGAACACTGAAGCTTTCTTT
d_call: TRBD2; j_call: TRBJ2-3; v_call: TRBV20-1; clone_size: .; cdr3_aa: CSARLADLSTDTQYF; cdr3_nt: TGCAGTGCGAGACTAGCGGATCTTAGCACAGATACGCAGTATTTT
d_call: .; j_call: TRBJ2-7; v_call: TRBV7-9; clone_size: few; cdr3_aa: CASSSVGAGEQYF; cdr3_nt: TGTGCCAGCAGCTCAGTCGGAGCCGGAGAGCAGTACTTC
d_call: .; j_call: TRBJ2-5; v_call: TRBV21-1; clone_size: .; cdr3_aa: CASSRALAGGKETQYF; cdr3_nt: TGTGCCAGCAGCAGGGCCCTAGCGGGAGGGAAAGAGACCCAGTACTTC
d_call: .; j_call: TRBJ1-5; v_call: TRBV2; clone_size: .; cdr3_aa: CASSEVSPQPQHF; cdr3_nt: TGTGCCAGCAGTGAAGTTTCCCCTCAGCCCCAGCATTTT
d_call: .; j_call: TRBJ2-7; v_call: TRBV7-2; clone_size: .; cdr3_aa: CASSLVGRTYGQYF; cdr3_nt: TGTGCCAGCAGCTTAGTCGGGCGGACCTACGGGCAGTACTTC
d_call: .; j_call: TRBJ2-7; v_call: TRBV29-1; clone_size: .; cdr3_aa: CSVFGISNEQYF; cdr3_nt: TGCAGCGTTTTCGGGATTAGTAACGAGCAGTACTTC
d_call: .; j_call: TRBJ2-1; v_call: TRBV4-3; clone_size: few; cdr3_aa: CASSQVVRGSNEQFF; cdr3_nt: TGCGCCAGCAGCCAAGTCGTCAGGGGAAGCAATGAGCAGTTCTTC
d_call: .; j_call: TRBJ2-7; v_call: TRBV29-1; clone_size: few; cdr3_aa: CSVGWGESYEQYF; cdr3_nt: TGCAGCGTGGGATGGGGGGAAAGCTACGAGCAGTACTTC
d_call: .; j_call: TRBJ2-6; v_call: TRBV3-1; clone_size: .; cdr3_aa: CASSQERDSGANVLTF; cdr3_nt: TGTGCCAGCAGCCAAGAACGGGACTCAGGGGCCAACGTCCTGACTTTC
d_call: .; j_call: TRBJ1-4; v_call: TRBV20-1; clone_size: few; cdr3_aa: CSASGGEGAEKLFF; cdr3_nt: TGCAGTGCTAGCGGCGGGGAGGGCGCAGAAAAACTGTTTTTT
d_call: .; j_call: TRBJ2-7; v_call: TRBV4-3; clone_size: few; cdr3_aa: CASSQDMAGATFYEQYF; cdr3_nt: TGCGCCAGCAGCCAAGATATGGCAGGGGCGACATTCTACGAGCAGTACTTC
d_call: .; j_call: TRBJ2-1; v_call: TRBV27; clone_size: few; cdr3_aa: CASRTRQGYNEQFF; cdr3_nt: TGTGCCAGCCGGACTAGACAGGGGTACAATGAGCAGTTCTTC
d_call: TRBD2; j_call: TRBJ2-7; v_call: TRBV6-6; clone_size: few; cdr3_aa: CASLAGGPYEQYF; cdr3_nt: TGTGCCAGCTTAGCGGGAGGGCCCTACGAGCAGTACTTC
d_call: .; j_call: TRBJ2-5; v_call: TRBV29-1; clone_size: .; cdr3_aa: CSVAWGEETQYF; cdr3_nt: TGCAGCGTTGCTTGGGGGGAAGAGACCCAGTACTTC
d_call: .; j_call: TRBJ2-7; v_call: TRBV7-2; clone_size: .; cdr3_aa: CASSFRESYEQYF; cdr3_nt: TGTGCCAGCAGCTTCCGGGAATCCTACGAGCAGTACTTC
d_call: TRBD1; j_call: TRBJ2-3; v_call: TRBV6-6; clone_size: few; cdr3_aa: CASEGQSTDTQYF; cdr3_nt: TGTGCCAGTGAGGGACAGAGCACAGATACGCAGTATTTT
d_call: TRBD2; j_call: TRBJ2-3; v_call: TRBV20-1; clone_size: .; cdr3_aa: CSAGLSGRWADTQYF; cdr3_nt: TGCAGTGCTGGCCTTAGCGGGAGGTGGGCAGATACGCAGTATTTT
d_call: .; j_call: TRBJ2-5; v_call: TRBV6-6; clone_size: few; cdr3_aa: CASRLGWGQETQYF; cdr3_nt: TGTGCCAGCCGTTTGGGATGGGGTCAAGAGACCCAGTACTTC
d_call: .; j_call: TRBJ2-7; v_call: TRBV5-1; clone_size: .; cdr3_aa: CASSFIKDSEQYF; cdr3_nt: TGCGCCAGCAGCTTTATTAAGGACAGCGAGCAGTACTTC
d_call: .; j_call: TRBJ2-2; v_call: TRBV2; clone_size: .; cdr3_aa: CASSETGLDRNTGELFF; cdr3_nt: TGTGCCAGCAGTGAAACGGGGTTGGACAGGAACACCGGGGAGCTGTTTTTT
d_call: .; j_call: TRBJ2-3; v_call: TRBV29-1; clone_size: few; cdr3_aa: CSVNFQGGTDTQYF; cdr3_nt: TGCAGCGTTAATTTCCAGGGAGGCACAGATACGCAGTATTTT
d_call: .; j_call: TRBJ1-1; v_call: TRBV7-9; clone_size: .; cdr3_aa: CASSLIAGNTEAFF; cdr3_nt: TGTGCCAGCAGCTTAATAGCGGGGAACACTGAAGCTTTCTTT
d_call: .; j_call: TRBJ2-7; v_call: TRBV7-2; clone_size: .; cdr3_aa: CASSRSQVSYEQYF; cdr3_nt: TGTGCCAGCAGCCGATCACAGGTCTCCTACGAGCAGTACTTC
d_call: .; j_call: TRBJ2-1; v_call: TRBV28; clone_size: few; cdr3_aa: CASDEGRNEQFF; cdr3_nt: TGTGCCAGTGACGAGGGTCGGAATGAGCAGTTCTTC
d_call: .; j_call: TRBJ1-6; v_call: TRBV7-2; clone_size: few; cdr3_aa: CASSLPGPLHF; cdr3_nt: TGTGCCAGCAGCTTACCTGGTCCCCTCCACTTT
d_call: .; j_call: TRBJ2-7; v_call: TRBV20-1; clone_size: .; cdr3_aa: CSASPSESYEKYF; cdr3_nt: TGCAGTGCTAGTCCGAGCGAGTCTTACGAGAAGTACTTC
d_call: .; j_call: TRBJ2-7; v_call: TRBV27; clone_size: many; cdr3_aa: CASSPGGSYEQYF; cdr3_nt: TGTGCCAGCAGCCCCGGGGGCTCCTACGAGCAGTACTTC
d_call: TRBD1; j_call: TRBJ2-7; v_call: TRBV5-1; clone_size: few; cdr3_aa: CASSLVGTGPCF; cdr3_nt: TGCGCCAGCAGCCTGGTTGGGACAGGGCCGTGCTTC
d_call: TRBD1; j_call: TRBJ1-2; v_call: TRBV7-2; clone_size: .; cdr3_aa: CASSLGAGGYSNYGYTF; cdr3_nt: TGTGCCAGCAGCTTAGGGGCAGGGGGGTACTCTAACTATGGCTACACCTTC
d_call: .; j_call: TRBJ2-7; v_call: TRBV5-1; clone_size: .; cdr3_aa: CASSVDAWSYEQYF; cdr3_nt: TGCGCCAGCAGCGTGGACGCTTGGAGCTACGAGCAGTACTTC
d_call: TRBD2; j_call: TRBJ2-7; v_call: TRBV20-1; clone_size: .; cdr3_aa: CSVRLATYYEQYF; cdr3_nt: TGCAGTGTAAGACTAGCGACATACTACGAGCAGTACTTC
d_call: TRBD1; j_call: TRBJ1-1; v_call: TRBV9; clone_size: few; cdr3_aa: CASSPHPPGQGTPEAFF; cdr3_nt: TGTGCCAGCAGCCCCCACCCCCCGGGACAGGGTACCCCTGAAGCTTTCTTT
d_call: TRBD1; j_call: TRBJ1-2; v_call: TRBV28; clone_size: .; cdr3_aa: CASTLRSGGGYTF; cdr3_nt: TGTGCCAGCACCTTGCGGTCAGGGGGTGGCTACACCTTC
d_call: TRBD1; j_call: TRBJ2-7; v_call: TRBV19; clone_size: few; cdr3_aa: CASSIRQGGNYEQYF; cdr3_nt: TGTGCCAGTAGTATACGACAGGGTGGAAACTACGAGCAGTACTTC
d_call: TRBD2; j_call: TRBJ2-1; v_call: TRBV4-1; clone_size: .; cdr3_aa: CASSQDLASGRNSEQFF; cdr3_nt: TGCGCCAGCAGCCAAGACCTTGCTAGCGGGAGGAACAGTGAGCAGTTCTTC
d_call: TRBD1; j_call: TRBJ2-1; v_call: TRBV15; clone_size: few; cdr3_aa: CATSDLGQAHNEQFF; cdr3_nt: TGTGCCACCAGCGACCTAGGACAGGCACACAATGAGCAGTTCTTC
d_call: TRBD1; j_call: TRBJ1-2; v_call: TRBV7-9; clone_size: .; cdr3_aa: CASSLDPGQGTANYGYTF; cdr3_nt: TGTGCCAGCAGCTTAGACCCGGGACAGGGGACCGCTAACTATGGCTACACCTTC